One sample yielded the 13 T cell receptor beta chains listed below, sequenced in a study of shared clonotypes between healthy human individuals. Some clones are missing from TCRdb's copy, which holds only in-frame ones; the method was immunoSEQ multiplex PCR. The sample lists around 1.6 million clones; under 99% were seen once. Material for sequencing was naive CD4+ T cells sorted from blood. The sample's subset: CD45RA+ positively selected. These receptor sequences come from a man aged 30 to 39 in good health.

This chain connects TRBV6-6 to TRBJ2-1; D is uncertain. With 8 bases removed from V and 1 base from J, the gap between germline ends came to 12 bases. Per the germline V gene, CDR1 is MNHNY and CDR2 is SVGAGI (reference sequence). The CDR3 has 14 amino acids. CDR3 protein: CASALRPSYNEQFF. CDR3 coding DNA: TGTGCCAGCGCCCTGAGGCCTTCCTACAATGAGCAGTTCTTC.

The rearrangement uses TRBV2 and TRBJ1-2, with D perhaps TRBD1 (5 bases). Germline V gene lookup returns CDR1 SNHLY and CDR2 FYNNEI. Trimming shortened V by 8 bases and J by 2 bases, and 15 bases separated the two germline ends. The CDR3 has 14 amino acids. The CDR3 reads CASLEGNANYGYTF. CDR3 coding DNA: TGTGCCAGCTTGGAGGGGAACGCGAACTATGGCTACACCTTC.

The V call is TRBV14, the J call TRBJ2-7, with D possibly TRBD2 on 5 matching bases. Trimming cost V 3 bases and J 2 bases, with 14 bases left between them. Germline V gives CDR1 SGHDN, CDR2 FVKESK. The CDR3 sequence is 15 residues long. This CDR3 is CASSQGRLPTYEQYF. For the CDR3, the DNA is TGTGCCAGCAGCCAGGGGAGACTACCGACCTACGAGCAGTACTTC.

This chain uses TRBV10-3 with TRBJ2-1; D uncertain. Germline values: CDR1 ENHRY, CDR2 SYGVKD. The CDR3 is 12 amino acids. Trimming stripped 8 bases from V and 6 bases from J, with 11 bases between. CDR3 bases: TGTGCCATCTCTCGTCCGAGCAATGAGCAGTTCTTC. It translates to CAISRPSNEQFF.

This chain links TRBV6-6 with TRBJ2-5; D is undetermined. The CDR3 sequence is 11 residues long. Deletions cut 11 bases from V and 4 bases from J, with 11 bases between. Germline V gene sequence: CDR1 MNHNY, CDR2 SVGAGI (reference sequence). CDR3 DNA: TGTGCCGCCTCGGGCCGAGAGACCCAGTACTTC. Translated, it gives CAASGRETQYF.

The rearrangement links TRBV7-9 to TRBJ2-7; D is ambiguous. Germline CDR1 reads SEHNR; CDR2 reads FQNEAQ (reference sequence). Trimming left V 5 bases short and J 3 bases short, with 11 bases between. CDR3 length equals 13 residues. The CDR3 sequence is CASSPGRIYEQYF. Here the CDR3 DNA reads TGTGCCAGCAGCCCCGGGCGGATCTACGAGCAGTACTTC.

This clone was detected once. Other DNA variants within this sample encode the same CDR3. This chain joins TRBV9 and TRBJ2-1; TRBD2 matches 8 bases. The germline V gene has CDR1 SGDLS and CDR2 YYNGEE. The CDR3 runs to 14 residues. Trimming removed 2 bases from V and 6 bases from J; junction bases left unmatched: 4. CDR3 sequence reads: CASSVRTSSNEQFF. The CDR3 nucleotides read TGTGCCAGCAGCGTGCGGACTAGCAGCAATGAGCAGTTCTTC.

V usage is TRBV16 and J usage is TRBJ1-1; D is undetermined. Germline loops: CDR1 KGHSY, CDR2 FQNENV. V lost 4 bases to trimming and J lost 5 bases, with 11 bases between them. The CDR3 consists of 13 residues. This chain's CDR3 is CASSRGRSTEAFF. The CDR3 nucleotides are TGTGCCAGCAGCCGCGGACGGTCGACTGAAGCTTTCTTT.

This clone has only one observation. The chain is built from TRBV11-2 and TRBJ2-7; no clear D. The ends were cut back, 1 base at V and 6 bases at J, with 7 bases in the middle. The germline CDR1 and CDR2 sequences are SGHAT and FQNNGV. The CDR3 has 12 amino acids. The CDR3 here is CASSLGSLEQYF. The CDR3 DNA sequence: TGTGCCAGCAGCTTAGGTTCTCTCGAGCAGTACTTC.

V usage is TRBV9 and J usage is TRBJ2-1; D unclear. From germline, CDR1 is SGDLS and CDR2 YYNGEE. This CDR3 has 14 residues. The ends were cut back, 4 bases at V and 8 bases at J, with 16 bases in the middle. CDR3 nucleotide sequence: TGTGCCAGCAGCCCCACGAATTTTGTGGATGAGCAGTTCTTC. Translating gives CASSPTNFVDEQFF. The full variable domain, with the rest looked up from reference TRBV9 and TRBJ2-1, is DSGVTQTPKHLITATGQRVTLRCSPRSGDLSVYWYQQSLDQGLQFLIQYYNGEERAKGNILERFSAQQFPDLHSELNLSSLELGDSALYFCASSPTNFVDEQFFGPGTRLTVL.

V gene TRBV28 combines with J gene TRBJ2-3; 11 bases match TRBD2. CDR3 length: 15 amino acids. V gave up 7 bases and J gave up 4 bases; unmatched junction bases: 7. Germline V lookup: CDR1 MDHEN, CDR2 SYDVKM. In DNA form, the CDR3 reads TGTGCCAGCAATAGCGGGAGGGCCGGGTCAGATACGCAGTATTTT. Amino acids: CASNSGRAGSDTQYF.

This sequence joins TRBV7-8 and TRBJ2-1; 8 bases align to TRBD2. After removal of 1 base from V and 7 bases from J, the junction contained 6 bases not matched to a gene. Per the germline V gene, CDR1 is SGHVS and CDR2 is FQNEAQ. The CDR3 is 15 residues long. The CDR3 region is CASSLGTGGRNEQFF. The CDR3 DNA reads as TGTGCCAGCAGCTTAGGAACGGGAGGGCGGAATGAGCAGTTCTTC.

The rearrangement uses TRBV21-1 and TRBJ1-3. TRBV21-1 is a recognized pseudogene. This CDR3 comprises 10 residues. The CDR3 nucleotides read TGTGCCACTGGATGTAACACCATATATTTT. As protein: CATGCNTIYF.